The 4 T cell receptor beta chains presented below share a single source sample, sequenced in a study of CD8+ T cells in alopecia areata. RNA extraction and reverse transcription yielded cDNA as sequencing template. This table comes from immunoSEQ multiplex PCR, and its TCRdb copy is limited to in-frame clones, with some not included. This table has approximately 150,000 clones, about nine tenths appearing once. Source: CD8+ T cells sorted from blood, taken at week 0. The receptors here all came from a human donor with alopecia areata.

This chain connects TRBV10-3 to TRBJ2-7; 8 positions match TRBD1. CDR1 is ENHRY, CDR2 SYGVKD, per germline. This CDR3 has 14 amino acids. Germline trimming cut 8 bases from V and 3 bases from J; bases unmatched to any gene: 9. The CDR3 loop reads CAIEDSTGVYEQYF. The DNA of the CDR3 is TGTGCCATCGAAGACTCGACAGGGGTCTACGAGCAGTACTTC.

The CDR3 loop reads CASYESTDTQYF. The CDR3 DNA follows: TGTGCCAGCTATGAATCCACAGATACGCAGTATTTT. The rearrangement uses TRBV6-5 and TRBJ2-3, with D hard to call. The V end lost 8 bases, the J end lost 2 bases, and 8 bases lay between the germline ends. The CDR3 sequence is 12 residues long. Germline V gene data show CDR1 as MNHEY and CDR2 as SVGAGI.

This sequence joins TRBV6-5 and TRBJ2-5; 8 bases are a match to TRBD2. The CDR3 is made up of 15 amino acids. V was clipped by 2 bases and J by 3 bases; unmatched bases: 5. The germline CDR1 and CDR2 sequences are MNHEY and SVGAGI. Written as DNA, the CDR3 is TGTGCCAGCAGTTACGTATCCGGGAGGGAAGAGACCCAGTACTTC. Its translation: CASSYVSGREETQYF.

The V call is TRBV6-6, the J call TRBJ2-1; 10 bases are shared with TRBD2. Germline loops: CDR1 MNHNY, CDR2 SVGAGI (reference sequence). The CDR3 is made up of 14 amino acids. The J segment lost 7 bases and the V segment lost 7 bases, leaving 7 bases of the junction unmatched. The CDR3 sequence: CASNTGTSANEQFF. The DNA for the CDR3 is TGTGCCAGCAATACCGGGACTAGCGCGAATGAGCAGTTCTTC.